The clone carrying this T cell receptor (beta chain) was seen only a few times. No antigen is known for it. MiXCR was run by TCRdb on the RT-PCR reads, yielding one entry per CDR3 protein. The repertoire holds about 520,000 distinct CDR3 sequences, over 25% seen once, with 1.5% to 2% in the top ten. The sample is drawn from a study of response to subunit inactivated influenza vaccine. The CDR3 is made up of 12 amino acids. Germline V gives CDR1 DFQATT, CDR2 SNEGSKA (reference sequence). V shed 3 bases and J shed 2 bases, with 8 bases lying between them. Study results and caveats: The authors put forward the suggestion that each seasonal influenza vaccination may bring in only a limited number of new T cells.

V and J are TRBV20-1 and TRBJ2-7; tentatively, D is TRBD2 (5 bases). Specimen: CD4+ T cells sorted from PBMCs, collected 5 to 6 days after vaccination. The TCR was taken from a man aged 45 to 65 who received an inactivated influenza vaccine. Written as DNA, the CDR3 is TGCAGTGCTAGTGGCGGGCCCTACGAGCAGTACTTC. Translation: CSASGGPYEQYF.